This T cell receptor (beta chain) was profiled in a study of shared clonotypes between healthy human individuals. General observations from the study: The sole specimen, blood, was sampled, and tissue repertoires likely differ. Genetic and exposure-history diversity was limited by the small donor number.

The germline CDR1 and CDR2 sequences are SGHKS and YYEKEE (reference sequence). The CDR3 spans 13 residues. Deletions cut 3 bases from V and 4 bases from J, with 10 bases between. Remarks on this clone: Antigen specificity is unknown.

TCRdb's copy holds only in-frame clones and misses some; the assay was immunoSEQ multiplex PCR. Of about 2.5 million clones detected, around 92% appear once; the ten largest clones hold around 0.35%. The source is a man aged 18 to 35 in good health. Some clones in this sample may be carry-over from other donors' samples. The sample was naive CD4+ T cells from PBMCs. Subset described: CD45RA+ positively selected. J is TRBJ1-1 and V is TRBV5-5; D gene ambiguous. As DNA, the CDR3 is TGTGCCAGCAGCTGGACGGGAGGCACTGAAGCTTTCTTT. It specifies CASSWTGGTEAFF. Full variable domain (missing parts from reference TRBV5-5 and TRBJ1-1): DAGVTQSPTHLIKTRGQQVTLRCSPISGHKSVSWYQQVLGQGPQFIFQYYEKEERGRGNFPDRFSARQFPNYSSELNVNALLLGDSALYLCASSWTGGTEAFFGQGTRLTVV.